The 27 T cell receptor beta chains reported below all come from one sample, sequenced in a study of blood T cell repertoires in COVID-19. The table came from immunoSEQ multiplex PCR; TCRdb's copy has only in-frame clones and leaves some out. The sample shows approximately 90,000 clones, about 80% of them seen only once. Sequenced: peripheral blood. These receptors originate from a woman of 80 years or more with acute or convalescent COVID-19.

The chain employs TRBV5-1 and TRBJ2-7, with a tentative D call TRBD1 (7 bases). V lost 4 bases, J lost 3 bases, and 11 bases lay in between. The CDR3 totals 13 residues. Germline V lookup: CDR1 SGHRS, CDR2 YFSETQ. The CDR3 bases are TGCGCCAGCAGCACAGGGGACTTCTACGAGCAGTACTTC. Amino acids: CASSTGDFYEQYF.

The J gene is TRBJ1-3, the V gene TRBV7-2; TRBD1 agrees at 7 bases. Germline lookup yields CDR1 SGHTA and CDR2 FQGNSA. CDR3 size: 16 residues. After removal of 4 bases from V and 0 bases from J, the junction contained 6 bases not matched to a gene. This CDR3 reads CASSWTRQGSGNTIYF. Here the CDR3 DNA reads TGTGCCAGCAGCTGGACTCGACAGGGCTCTGGAAACACCATATATTTT.

This rearrangement joins TRBV5-4 to TRBJ2-1; 7 bases match TRBD1. There are 16 residues in the CDR3. V gave up 4 bases and J gave up 8 bases; unmatched junction bases: 15. From germline, CDR1 is SGHNT and CDR2 YYREEE (reference sequence). The CDR3 protein is CASSQKTAGGTDEQFF. DNA for the CDR3: TGTGCCAGCAGCCAGAAGACGGCAGGGGGAACGGATGAGCAGTTCTTC.

Only a few counts were recorded for this clone. The rearrangement joins TRBV18 to TRBJ1-1; TRBD1 matches 7 bases. CDR1 and CDR2 (germline): KGHSH, LQKENI. The trim removed 3 bases at V and 3 bases at J, leaving 4 bases unmatched. This CDR3 has 14 residues. In nucleotides, the CDR3 is TGTGCCAGCTCACCGACAGGGTGGGACACTGAAGCTTTCTTT. It encodes CASSPTGWDTEAFF.

This chain links TRBV29-1 with TRBJ2-1; TRBD2 aligns across 7 bases. Trimming at V came to 5 bases and at J to 7 bases, leaving 8 bases not matched to a gene. CDR1 is SQVTM and CDR2 is ANQGSEA in the germline V gene. The CDR3 has 13 residues. For the CDR3, the DNA is TGCAGCGTTAGTCGCCTAGCGGAGAATGAGCAGTTCTTC. Protein sequence: CSVSRLAENEQFF.

This chain joins TRBV5-1 and TRBJ2-5, with a tentative D call TRBD2 (7 bases). Germline lookup yields CDR1 SGHRS and CDR2 YFSETQ. The CDR3 sequence is 14 residues long. Trimming removed 3 bases at V and 5 bases at J, with 14 bases between. For the CDR3, the DNA is TGCGCCAGCAGCTACGCGGGGGCAGGGGAGACCCAGTACTTC. It yields the protein CASSYAGAGETQYF.

The chain recombines TRBV11-3 with TRBJ2-1; 7 bases map to TRBD1. Trimming at V came to 0 bases and at J to 5 bases, leaving 4 bases not matched to a gene. Looked up from germline, CDR1 is SGHNT and CDR2 is YENEEA. This CDR3 comprises 15 residues. The CDR3, as DNA: TGTGCCAGCAGCTTAGAGGGGACAGCCGACAATGAGCAGTTCTTC. This gives the protein CASSLEGTADNEQFF.

The J gene is TRBJ1-4, the V gene TRBV7-9; 9 bases map to TRBD1. From germline, CDR1 is SEHNR and CDR2 FQNEAQ (reference sequence). V shed 4 bases, J shed 17 bases, and the junction held 14 bases outside the gene matches. The CDR3 covers 14 residues. The CDR3 protein is CASSWTGAMGVLFF. The CDR3 DNA follows: TGTGCCAGCAGCTGGACAGGGGCCATGGGGGTCCTTTTTTTT. The full variable domain, rest sourced from reference TRBV7-9 and TRBJ1-4, is DTGVSQNPRHKITKRGQNVTFRCDPISEHNRLYWYRQTLGQGPEFLTYFQNEAQLEKSRLLSDRFSAERPKGSFSTLEIQRTEQGDSAMYLCASSWTGAMGVLFFGSGTQLSVL.

This chain connects TRBV30 to TRBJ1-5; tentative D call: TRBD1 (6 bases). V was pared by 0 bases and J by 6 bases, with 6 bases between. CDR1 is GTSNPN, CDR2 SVGIG, per germline (reference sequence). CDR3 length: 12 residues. CDR3 DNA sequence: TGTGCCTGGAGTGTACAGGGTCAGCCCCAGCATTTT. Encoded protein: CAWSVQGQPQHF.

This chain links TRBV5-1 with TRBJ2-7; D is perhaps TRBD2 (6 bases). This CDR3 has 16 residues. Germline V gene sequence: CDR1 SGHRS, CDR2 YFSETQ. The germline V and J ends were trimmed by 4 bases and 0 bases, with 17 bases remaining between them. CDR3: CASSLMMSGSSYEQYF. In nucleotides, the CDR3 is TGCGCCAGCAGCCTTATGATGAGCGGGTCCTCCTACGAGCAGTACTTC.

This clone has more than one count but fewer than ten. The CDR3 DNA sequence: TGTGCCAGCAGTGGTGCCCCAGGGACCCAGTACTTC. Its protein product is CASSGAPGTQYF. The chain is built from TRBV2 and TRBJ2-5; D is uncertain. Germline V lookup: CDR1 SNHLY, CDR2 FYNNEI. The CDR3 sequence is 12 residues long. Between the trimmed V and J ends, which lost 4 bases and 7 bases, there was a span of 10 bases.

The CDR3 coding sequence is TGTGCCAGCAGCAAAGCTGACAAGCGGGACTACAATGAGCAGTTCTTC. This sequence encodes CASSKADKRDYNEQFF. The chain links TRBV21-1 to TRBJ2-1; the tabulated D call, TRBD2, remains unverified against the DNA. TRBV21-1 is assigned pseudogene status. The CDR3 is made up of 16 amino acids.

This chain joins TRBV29-1 and TRBJ2-2, with TRBD2 matching 12 bases. In germline, CDR1 is SQVTM, CDR2 ANQGSEA. The CDR3 has 16 residues. J gave up 4 bases and V 4 bases, and 7 bases lay outside the gene matches. CDR3 loop: CSVVASGRESTGELFF. Written as DNA, the CDR3 is TGCAGCGTTGTGGCTAGCGGGAGGGAGAGCACCGGGGAGCTGTTTTTT.

The V and J genes are TRBV5-4 and TRBJ2-1, with TRBD2 identical over 7 bases. Germline-derived CDR1 and CDR2 are SGHNT and YYREEE (reference sequence). V trimming: 4 bases; J trimming: 0 bases; junction bases outside the gene matches: 7. The CDR3 sequence is 16 residues long. The DNA for the CDR3 is TGTGCCAGCAGCGCGGAGCTAGCGGCCTCCTACAATGAGCAGTTCTTC. Its protein is CASSAELAASYNEQFF.

The chain is built from TRBV5-1 and TRBJ2-7; 9 nucleotides match TRBD1. Unmatched junction bases numbered 3, after V lost 4 bases and J lost 1 base. The CDR3 runs to 14 residues. CDR1 is SGHRS, CDR2 YFSETQ, per germline. The CDR3 loop reads CASSRDRDSYEQYF. CDR3 DNA sequence: TGCGCCAGCAGCAGGGACAGGGATTCCTACGAGCAGTACTTC.

The chain combines TRBV9 with TRBJ1-2; TRBD1 might be the D (5 bases). CDR3 length: 14 amino acids. V lost 4 bases and J lost 4, with 14 bases in between. Looked up from germline, CDR1 is SGDLS and CDR2 is YYNGEE. CDR3 DNA sequence: TGTGCCAGCAGCCCCCGGCGGGGGAGCTATGGCTACACCTTC. Encoded protein: CASSPRRGSYGYTF. Supplemented by reference TRBV9 and TRBJ1-2, the full variable domain reads DSGVTQTPKHLITATGQRVTLRCSPRSGDLSVYWYQQSLDQGLQFLIQYYNGEERAKGNILERFSAQQFPDLHSELNLSSLELGDSALYFCASSPRRGSYGYTFGSGTRLTVV.

The rearrangement links TRBV9 to TRBJ2-1; 10 bases align to TRBD1. With V trimmed by 3 bases and J by 3 bases, 3 bases remained unmatched. CDR1 SGDLS and CDR2 YYNGEE come from the germline V gene. CDR3 size: 15 residues. CDR3 loop: CASSGGQGVYNEQFF. The CDR3 DNA follows: TGTGCCAGCAGCGGCGGACAGGGGGTCTACAATGAGCAGTTCTTC.

This chain connects TRBV4-2 to TRBJ2-4; TRBD2 is a possible D gene (7 bases). V was clipped by 4 bases and J by 7 bases, with 14 bases between them. CDR3 length: 14 amino acids. CDR1 is LGHNA and CDR2 is YNFKEQ in the germline V gene. CDR3 residues: CASSPGGGWNIQYF. The CDR3 coding sequence is TGTGCCAGCAGCCCTGGGGGGGGCTGGAACATTCAGTACTTC.

The chain joins TRBV5-4 to TRBJ1-2, with a weak D call TRBD1 (5 bases). The length of the CDR3 is 15 residues. The germline V gene encodes CDR1 SGHNT and CDR2 YYREEE (reference sequence). Trimming cost V 2 bases and J 4 bases, with 15 bases left between them. This CDR3 reads CASSFGQGGTYGYTF. In DNA form, the CDR3 reads TGTGCCAGCAGCTTCGGCCAGGGCGGTACCTATGGCTACACCTTC.

V gene TRBV7-2 combines with J gene TRBJ2-7; 16 bases line up with TRBD2. With V trimmed by 3 bases and J by 4 bases, 6 bases remained unmatched. Germline V gene sequence: CDR1 SGHTA, CDR2 FQGNSA. The CDR3 contains 17 residues. DNA for the CDR3: TGTGCCAGCAGCTTGGCCGGGGGACTAGCGGGAGGGTACGAGCAGTACTTC. Residues: CASSLAGGLAGGYEQYF.

V usage is TRBV7-2 and J usage is TRBJ2-1, with 11 bases identical to TRBD2. CDR1 is SGHTA and CDR2 is FQGNSA in the germline V gene. This CDR3 is 16 amino acids long. J lost 14 bases, V lost 1 base, and 13 bases had no gene match. The CDR3, as DNA: TGTGCCAGCAGCTTAGACCCGGGACTAGCGGCCCTAAGGGAGTTCTTC. Protein: CASSLDPGLAALREFF.

Only one count was recorded for this clone. The chain employs TRBV11-2 and TRBJ1-4; a possible D gene is TRBD1 (6 bases). The CDR3 is 15 residues long. Looked up from germline, CDR1 is SGHAT and CDR2 is FQNNGV. Between the trimmed V and J ends, which lost 1 base and 4 bases, there was a span of 10 bases. CDR3 in DNA: TGTGCCAGCAGCTTAGGGCGGGGGCTTAATGAAAAACTGTTTTTT. Protein sequence: CASSLGRGLNEKLFF.

This chain links TRBV29-1 with TRBJ2-1; 10 bases fit TRBD1. The V segment lost 3 bases and the J segment 8 bases; nucleotides outside the gene matches: 7. CDR3 size: 14 residues. Germline-derived CDR1 and CDR2 are SQVTM and ANQGSEA. For the CDR3, the DNA is TGCAGCGTTGACCGGGACAGGGGTAGGCATGAGCAGTTCTTC. It codes for CSVDRDRGRHEQFF.

The chain couples TRBV4-2 to TRBJ2-1, with D tentatively TRBD2 (7 bases). Trimming cost V 1 base and J 9 bases, with 16 bases left between them. From germline, CDR1 is LGHNA and CDR2 YNFKEQ. CDR3 length: 15 residues. The CDR3 region is CASSQGGGQRGEQFF. CDR3 DNA sequence: TGTGCCAGCAGCCAAGGGGGGGGCCAGAGAGGTGAGCAGTTCTTC.

V and J are TRBV7-9 and TRBJ1-1, with unresolved D. Germline V gene lookup returns CDR1 SEHNR and CDR2 FQNEAQ (reference sequence). The germline V and J ends were trimmed by 4 bases and 4 bases, with 10 bases remaining between them. The CDR3 is 13 amino acids. This CDR3 reads CASSYDEGTEAFF. The CDR3 nucleotides read TGTGCCAGCAGCTACGACGAGGGCACTGAAGCTTTCTTT.

This clone was recorded once. The chain couples TRBV29-1 to TRBJ1-2; 12 bases map to TRBD1. Germline CDR1 is SQVTM and CDR2 is ANQGSEA. The CDR3 runs 13 residues. J was trimmed by 8 bases and V by 6 bases; bases with no gene match: 7. CDR3 DNA sequence: TGCAGCGTCTTGGGACAGGGGGCGTGGGGCTACACCTTC. Protein: CSVLGQGAWGYTF. Based on the CDR3 plus reference TRBV29-1 and TRBJ1-2, the full variable domain is SAVISQKPSRDICQRGTSLTIQCQVDSQVTMMFWYRQQPGQSLTLIATANQGSEATYESGFVIDKFPISRPNLTFSTLTVSNMSPEDSSIYLCSVLGQGAWGYTFGSGTRLTVV.

The rearrangement links TRBV7-7 to TRBJ2-1, with 8 positions matching TRBD1. J was trimmed by 2 bases and V by 1 base; bases with no gene match: 4. The CDR3 is 16 amino acids. Germline CDR1 reads SSHAT; CDR2 reads FNYEAQ (reference sequence). The CDR3 bases are TGTGCCAGCAGCTTAGTATTGACAGGGGCCTACAATGAGCAGTTCTTC. Protein: CASSLVLTGAYNEQFF.